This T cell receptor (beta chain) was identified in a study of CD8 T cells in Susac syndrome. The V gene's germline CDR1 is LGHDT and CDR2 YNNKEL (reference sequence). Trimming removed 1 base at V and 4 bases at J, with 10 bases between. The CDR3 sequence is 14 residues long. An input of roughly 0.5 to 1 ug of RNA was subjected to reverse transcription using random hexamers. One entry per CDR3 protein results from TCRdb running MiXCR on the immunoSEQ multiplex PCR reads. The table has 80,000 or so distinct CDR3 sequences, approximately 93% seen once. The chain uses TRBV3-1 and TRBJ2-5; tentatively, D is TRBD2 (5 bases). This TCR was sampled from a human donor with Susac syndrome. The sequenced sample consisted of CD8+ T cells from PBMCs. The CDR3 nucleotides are TGTGCCAGCAGCCAAGGGAGGTCAAGAGAGACCCAGTACTTC. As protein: CASSQGRSRETQYF.